The 26 T cell receptor beta chains below all came from one sample that was sequenced in a study of T cells in Graves' hyperthyroidism and ophthalmopathy. Amplification yielded TCR beta CDR3 regions, with RNA transcripts as the source. HTBI primers were used for first-round RT-PCR of the TCR CDR3. Each CDR3 protein is one row after TCRdb ran MiXCR on the multiplex PCR reads. The table lists about 570,000 distinct CDR3 sequences, 46% of them singletons. Sequenced: peripheral blood or thyroid tissue (not recorded which). These receptors were taken from an adult woman with Graves' disease, either hyperthyroidism or ophthalmopathy (not recorded which).

This chain uses TRBV10-3 with TRBJ1-4; maybe TRBD1 (5 bases). The CDR3 totals 13 residues. Germline V gene data show CDR1 as ENHRY and CDR2 as SYGVKD. Trimming stripped 10 bases from V and 7 bases from J, with 16 bases between. CDR3 nucleotide sequence: TGTGCCACCCGCGGGAGGGACGGTGAAAAACTGTTTTTT. Residues: CATRGRDGEKLFF.

This clonotype was counted many times. CDR3 DNA: TGTGCCAGCAGCCAAGCACCCCTATTGGGGAACACTGAAGCTTTCTTT. Translated: CASSQAPLLGNTEAFF. This sequence joins TRBV3-1 and TRBJ1-1; D is uncertain. Trimming cost V 1 base and J 1 base, with 13 bases left between them. The CDR3 length is 16 residues. Per the germline V gene, CDR1 is LGHDT and CDR2 is YNNKEL (reference sequence).

As concerns this clonotype: No DNA is shown, since the ends of the CDR3 on it are uncertain; the CDR3 is the one TCRdb lists. The V call is TRBV2, the J call TRBJ1-2; TRBD1, the D gene given by the table, was not confirmed from the DNA. Germline CDR1 is SNHLY and CDR2 is FYNNEI. A total of 16 residues make up the CDR3, ends included. CDR3 loop: CAMYFCASSGGYGYTF.

This clonotype showed up many times. The rearrangement uses TRBV24-1 and TRBJ1-5, with D perhaps TRBD1 (5 bases). Germline CDR1 is KGHDR and CDR2 is SFDVKD. V lost 1 base and J lost 5, with 8 bases in between. The CDR3 has 14 residues. CDR3 sequence: CATSDFGDHQPQHF. CDR3 nucleotides: TGTGCCACCAGTGATTTTGGGGACCATCAGCCCCAGCATTTT.

The V and J genes are TRBV5-1 and TRBJ2-7, with 7 bases matching TRBD1. V shed 10 bases and J 4 bases; nucleotides not matched to a gene: 8. CDR1 is SGHRS, CDR2 YFSETQ, per germline. The CDR3 is 12 amino acids. CDR3 residues: CAVTGPFYEQYF. The DNA of the CDR3 is TGCGCCGTGACAGGGCCGTTTTACGAGCAGTACTTC.

This chain joins TRBV7-9 and TRBJ2-5; D unresolved. V lost 7 bases and J 8 bases, leaving 5 bases between the germline ends. This CDR3 region has 9 residues. Germline CDR1 and CDR2: SEHNR and FQNEAQ (reference sequence). The CDR3 protein is CASTSTQYF. CDR3 bases: TGTGCCAGCACCTCTACCCAGTACTTC.

The chain recombines TRBV29-1 with TRBJ1-5; D is perhaps TRBD1 (5 bases). With 4 bases removed from V and 4 bases from J, the gap between germline ends came to 11 bases. CDR3 length: 13 residues. CDR1 is SQVTM and CDR2 is ANQGSEA in the germline V gene. CDR3 coding DNA: TGCAGCGTTGCCCAGGGAGGTAATCAGCCCCAGCATTTT. Its protein is CSVAQGGNQPQHF.

The chain employs TRBV2 and TRBJ1-2; D not resolved. From germline, CDR1 is SNHLY and CDR2 FYNNEI. This CDR3 region has 11 residues. V was trimmed by 8 bases and J by 7 bases, leaving 11 bases between them. CDR3 protein: CASGFDCGYTF. CDR3 bases: TGTGCCAGCGGTTTTGACTGTGGCTACACCTTC.

In its sample, this clonotype was seen once. The DNA is omitted, as the CDR3 cannot be located on it reliably, and the CDR3 follows TCRdb's listing. The CDR3: CASSPLGRGSCFF. The V gene is TRBV7-9, the J gene TRBJ2-2; the table's D call of TRBD1 was not tested on the DNA. Looked up from germline, CDR1 is SEHNR and CDR2 is FQNEAQ (reference sequence). The CDR3 region is 13 residues in length, termini included.

The chain uses TRBV6-4 and TRBJ1-1; tentatively, D is TRBD1 (5 bases). The CDR3 is 14 amino acids. The germline V gene encodes CDR1 MRHNA and CDR2 SNTAGT. V shed 5 bases and J shed 6 bases, with 16 bases lying between them. CDR3 residues: CASSRAGGMAEAFF. Here the CDR3 DNA reads TGTGCCAGCAGTCGGGCGGGGGGTATGGCTGAAGCTTTCTTT.

The chain links TRBV5-1 to TRBJ1-2; 7 nucleotides match TRBD1. Per germline, CDR1 SGHRS and CDR2 YFSETQ. The CDR3 is made up of 14 amino acids. V lost 4 bases and J lost 8; bases outside the gene matches: 11. The CDR3 loop is CASSRGQQNAGYTF. The CDR3 coding sequence is TGCGCCAGCAGCCGGGGACAGCAGAACGCAGGCTACACCTTC.

J is TRBJ2-1 and V is TRBV5-1; D is ambiguous. The V end lost 4 bases, the J end lost 4 bases, and 6 bases lay between the germline ends. CDR1 SGHRS and CDR2 YFSETQ come from the germline V gene. The CDR3 loop spans 12 amino acids. CDR3 amino acids: CASSISYNEQFF. The CDR3 DNA reads TGCGCCAGCAGCATTTCGTACAATGAGCAGTTCTTC.

The chain has TRBV29-1 and TRBJ1-1; D unresolved. The V and J ends lost 1 base and 5 bases respectively, with 14 bases between them. The CDR3 sequence is 14 residues long. Germline CDR1 SQVTM, CDR2 ANQGSEA. The CDR3 sequence is CSVEGAGWSTEAFF. The CDR3 DNA follows: TGCAGCGTTGAAGGGGCGGGCTGGAGTACTGAAGCTTTCTTT. The whole variable domain, filled in from reference TRBV29-1 and TRBJ1-1, reads SAVISQKPSRDICQRGTSLTIQCQVDSQVTMMFWYRQQPGQSLTLIATANQGSEATYESGFVIDKFPISRPNLTFSTLTVSNMSPEDSSIYLCSVEGAGWSTEAFFGQGTRLTVV.

V is TRBV10-3 and J is TRBJ2-6; the D is unclear. Trimming removed 11 bases at V and 0 bases at J, with 8 bases between. This CDR3 has 13 amino acids. Germline V gene data show CDR1 as ENHRY and CDR2 as SYGVKD. The CDR3 protein is CARRSSGANVLTF. CDR3 nucleotide sequence: TGTGCCCGACGGAGCTCTGGGGCCAACGTCCTGACTTTC.

This clonotype appeared many times. The chain employs TRBV7-2 and TRBJ2-5; 10 bases line up with TRBD2. This CDR3 contains 14 residues. V shed 5 bases and J 4 bases; nucleotides not matched to a gene: 4. Germline lookup yields CDR1 SGHTA and CDR2 FQGNSA. This CDR3 reads CASSAGLALETQYF. Written as DNA, the CDR3 is TGTGCCAGCAGCGCGGGACTAGCGCTAGAGACCCAGTACTTC.

This clonotype was recorded at least ten times. The J gene is TRBJ1-5, the V gene TRBV6-1; D is uncertain. The V end was cut by 10 bases, the J end by 3 bases, with 13 bases between. The CDR3 is made up of 13 amino acids. Germline-derived CDR1 and CDR2 are MNHNS and SASEGT. The CDR3 sequence: CATLGLFNQPQHF. CDR3 DNA sequence: TGTGCCACCCTCGGGTTATTCAATCAGCCCCAGCATTTT.

This clonotype was found many times. The V call is TRBV7-6, the J call TRBJ2-7, with 12 nucleotides matching TRBD2. This CDR3 contains 15 residues. Germline-derived CDR1 and CDR2 are SGHVS and FNYEAQ. J gave up 6 bases and V 5 bases, and 8 bases lay outside the gene matches. The DNA of the CDR3 is TGTGCCAGCAGCGCCCGGACTAGCGGGATCGGCGAGCAGTACTTC. This translates into CASSARTSGIGEQYF.

V gene TRBV15 combines with J gene TRBJ2-5; D possibly uses TRBD1 or TRBD2 (5 bases each). This CDR3 region has 15 residues. Germline CDR1 reads LNHNV; CDR2 reads YYDKDF (reference sequence). Trimming shortened V by 3 bases and J by 0 bases, and 11 bases separated the two germline ends. CDR3 in DNA: TGTGCCACCAGCAGTGAGGGGCGCAACCAAGAGACCCAGTACTTC. Translating gives CATSSEGRNQETQYF.

This clonotype was counted many times. This rearrangement joins TRBV7-9 to TRBJ1-4, with 7 bases identical to TRBD1. Germline trimming cut 5 bases from V and 0 bases from J; bases unmatched to any gene: 12. Germline lookup yields CDR1 SEHNR and CDR2 FQNEAQ (reference sequence). This CDR3 contains 18 residues. The CDR3 region is CASSDQGQPTATNEKLFF. The CDR3 nucleotides read TGTGCCAGCAGCGACCAGGGACAGCCGACCGCAACTAATGAAAAACTGTTTTTT.

This clonotype was observed once. J is TRBJ1-5 and V is TRBV7-9, with D uncertain. The CDR3 consists of 14 residues. Germline CDR1 and CDR2: SEHNR and FQNEAQ (reference sequence). V lost 3 bases and J 4 bases, leaving 10 bases between the germline ends. CDR3 sequence (DNA): TGTGCCAGCAGCTTGGACGACTGGAATCAGCCCCAGCATTTT. It codes for CASSLDDWNQPQHF.

Worth noting for this clonotype: This may arise from a read error, as a much more abundant clone is one base away. The chain couples TRBV5-1 to TRBJ1-1; D might be TRBD1 (6 bases). CDR1 and CDR2 from the germline V gene are SGHRS and YFSETQ. The CDR3 is made up of 13 amino acids. Trimming cost V 5 bases and J 6 bases, with 14 bases left between them. The CDR3 loop is CASSPGQFPEAFF. CDR3 bases: TGCGCCAGCAGTCCAGGACAGTTCCCTGAAGCTTTCTTT.

The count of this clonotype is one. The rearrangement links TRBV9 to TRBJ1-1, with D possibly matching TRBD1 (6 bases). The germline V gene encodes CDR1 SGDLS and CDR2 YYNGEE. Trimming took 4 bases from V and 0 from J, leaving 16 bases between them. The CDR3 consists of 16 residues. CDR3 region: CASSTGAGAMNTEAFF. The CDR3 nucleotides read TGTGCCAGCAGCACCGGGGCAGGGGCCATGAACACTGAAGCTTTCTTT.

Here the CDR3 reads CSVEEWANYGYTF. CDR3 nucleotides: TGCAGCGTTGAAGAATGGGCTAACTATGGCTACACCTTC. The chain joins TRBV29-1 to TRBJ1-2, with D unclear. Trimming pared 0 bases from V and 0 bases from J, leaving 5 bases between. The CDR3 is made up of 13 amino acids. Per the germline V gene, CDR1 is SQVTM and CDR2 is ANQGSEA.

This clonotype was observed at least ten times. The J gene is TRBJ1-5, the V gene TRBV7-9, with 7 nucleotides matching TRBD1. The germline V gene encodes CDR1 SEHNR and CDR2 FQNEAQ (reference sequence). The length of the CDR3 is 18 residues. V gave up 6 bases and J gave up 2 bases; unmatched junction bases: 16. The CDR3 sequence: CASRNGTDLRFCNQPQHF. CDR3 coding DNA: TGTGCCAGCAGAAACGGGACAGACCTCAGGTTTTGCAATCAGCCCCAGCATTTT.

This clonotype occurred many times. The V and J genes are TRBV5-1 and TRBJ2-6, with D unclear. Looked up from germline, CDR1 is SGHRS and CDR2 is YFSETQ. The CDR3 loop spans 15 amino acids. Trimming stripped 2 bases from V and 2 bases from J, with 8 bases between. The CDR3 is CASSFGGAGANVLTF. The CDR3 nucleotides read TGCGCCAGCAGCTTTGGTGGCGCTGGGGCCAACGTCCTGACTTTC.

Only a few counts were recorded for this clonotype. The V call is TRBV7-9, the J call TRBJ2-7, with 8 bases lining up with TRBD1. This CDR3 region has 15 residues. J was trimmed by 2 bases and V by 6 bases; bases with no gene match: 9. CDR1 is SEHNR, CDR2 FQNEAQ, per germline (reference sequence). DNA for the CDR3: TGTGCCAGCAGGGAACTTGGACAGGGAACCTACGAGCAGTACTTC. It specifies CASRELGQGTYEQYF.